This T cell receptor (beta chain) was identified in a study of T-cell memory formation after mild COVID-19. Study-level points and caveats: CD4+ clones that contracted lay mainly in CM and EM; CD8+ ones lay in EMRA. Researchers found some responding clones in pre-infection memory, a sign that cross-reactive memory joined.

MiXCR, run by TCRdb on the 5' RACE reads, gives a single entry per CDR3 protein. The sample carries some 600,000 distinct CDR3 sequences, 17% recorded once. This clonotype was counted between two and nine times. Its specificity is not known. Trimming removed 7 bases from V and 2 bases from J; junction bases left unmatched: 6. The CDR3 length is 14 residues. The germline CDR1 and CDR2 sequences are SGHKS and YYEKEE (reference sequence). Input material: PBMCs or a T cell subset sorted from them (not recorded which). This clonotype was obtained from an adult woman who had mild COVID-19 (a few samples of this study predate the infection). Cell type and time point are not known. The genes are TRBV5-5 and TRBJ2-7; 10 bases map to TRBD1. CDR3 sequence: CASGQGQGTYEQYF. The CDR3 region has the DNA TGTGCCAGCGGACAGGGACAGGGGACCTACGAGCAGTACTTC. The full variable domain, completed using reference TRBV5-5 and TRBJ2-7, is DAGVTQSPTHLIKTRGQQVTLRCSPISGHKSVSWYQQVLGQGPQFIFQYYEKEERGRGNFPDRFSARQFPNYSSELNVNALLLGDSALYLCASGQGQGTYEQYFGPGTRLTVT.